This T cell receptor (beta chain) was obtained from a study of T cell responses to AZD1222 COVID-19 vaccine. Sequencing used immunoSEQ multiplex PCR; TCRdb keeps in-frame clones, though not all of them. Of about 190,000 clones detected, about 87% appear once; the ten largest clones hold approximately 2.7%. Trimming pared 7 bases from V and 6 bases from J, leaving 13 bases between. The CDR3 has 13 residues. Germline CDR1 KGHSH, CDR2 LQKENI. Sample: peripheral blood, taken on day 0 of MenACWY control vaccination. The V gene is TRBV18, the J gene TRBJ2-1, with a tentative D call TRBD1 (6 bases). The clonotype comes from an adult in good health. The CDR3 nucleotides read TGTGCCAGCTTCCGGGACATATCCAATGAGCAGTTCTTC. Its translation is CASFRDISNEQFF. Supplemented by reference TRBV18 and TRBJ2-1, the full variable domain reads NAGVMQNPRHLVRRRGQEARLRCSPMKGHSHVYWYRQLPEEGLKFMVYLQKENIIDESGMPKERFSAEFPKEGPSILRIQQVVRGDSAAYFCASFRDISNEQFFGPGTRLTVL.